The clone carrying this TCR beta chain has only one observation. The sample originates from a study of control samples from healthy donors and cancer patients. Generated by immunoSEQ multiplex PCR, the TCRdb table keeps only in-frame clones and is missing some. The table records some 150,000 clones, roughly nine tenths of them present only once. The TCR originated in a man aged 18-30 years in good health. The sample taken for sequencing was blood.

The CDR3 nucleotides read TGTGCCAGCAGTGAATACCGGCCGTTTGCCTATAATTCACCCCTCCACTTT. This encodes CASSEYRPFAYNSPLHF. V gene TRBV6-1 combines with J gene TRBJ1-6; D remains ambiguous. V lost 2 bases to trimming and J lost 2 bases, with 13 bases between them. CDR3 length equals 17 residues. From germline, CDR1 is MNHNS and CDR2 SASEGT.